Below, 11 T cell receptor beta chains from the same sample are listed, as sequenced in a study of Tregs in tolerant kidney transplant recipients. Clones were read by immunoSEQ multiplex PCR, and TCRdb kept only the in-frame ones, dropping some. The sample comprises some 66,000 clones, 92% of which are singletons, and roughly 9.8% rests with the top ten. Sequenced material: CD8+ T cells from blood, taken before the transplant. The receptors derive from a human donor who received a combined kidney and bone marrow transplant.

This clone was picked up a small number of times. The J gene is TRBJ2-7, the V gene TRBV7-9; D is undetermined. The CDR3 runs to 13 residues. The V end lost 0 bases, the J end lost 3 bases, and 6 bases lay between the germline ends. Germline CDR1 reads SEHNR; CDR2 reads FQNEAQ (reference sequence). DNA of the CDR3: TGTGCCAGCAGCTTAGCAATTAACTACGAGCAGTACTTC. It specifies CASSLAINYEQYF.

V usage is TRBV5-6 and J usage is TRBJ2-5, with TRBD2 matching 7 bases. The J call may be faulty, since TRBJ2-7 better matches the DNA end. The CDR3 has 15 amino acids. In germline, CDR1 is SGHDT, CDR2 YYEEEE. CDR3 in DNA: TGTGCCAGCAGCTTGGTTCTAGCGGCCACCTACGAGCAGTACTTC. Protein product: CASSLVLAATYEQYF.

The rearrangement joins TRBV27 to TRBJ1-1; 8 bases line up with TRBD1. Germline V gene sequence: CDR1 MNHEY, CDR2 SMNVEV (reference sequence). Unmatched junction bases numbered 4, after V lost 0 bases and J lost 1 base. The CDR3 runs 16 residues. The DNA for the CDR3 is TGTGCCAGCAGTTTATCGTCGACAGGGGCGAACACTGAAGCTTTCTTT. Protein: CASSLSSTGANTEAFF.

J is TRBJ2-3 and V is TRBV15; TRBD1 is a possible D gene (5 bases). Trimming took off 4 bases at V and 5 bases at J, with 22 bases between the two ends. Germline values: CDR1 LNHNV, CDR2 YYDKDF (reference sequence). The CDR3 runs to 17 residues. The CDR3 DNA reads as TGTGCCACCAGCAATATAGGACAAGGGTTCCGCGGAGATACGCAGTATTTT. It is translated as CATSNIGQGFRGDTQYF.

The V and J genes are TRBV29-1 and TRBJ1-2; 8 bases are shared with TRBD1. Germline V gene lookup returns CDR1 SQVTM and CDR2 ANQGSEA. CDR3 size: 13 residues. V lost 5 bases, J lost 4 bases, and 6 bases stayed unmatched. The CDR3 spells CSVNQQGGYGYTF. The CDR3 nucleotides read TGCAGCGTTAATCAACAGGGGGGCTATGGCTACACCTTC.

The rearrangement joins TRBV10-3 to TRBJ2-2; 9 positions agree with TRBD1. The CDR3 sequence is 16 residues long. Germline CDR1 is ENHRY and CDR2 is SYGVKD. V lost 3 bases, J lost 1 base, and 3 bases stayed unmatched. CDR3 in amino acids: CAISDPDRGNTGELFF. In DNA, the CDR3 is TGTGCCATCAGTGACCCGGACAGGGGGAACACCGGGGAGCTGTTTTTT.

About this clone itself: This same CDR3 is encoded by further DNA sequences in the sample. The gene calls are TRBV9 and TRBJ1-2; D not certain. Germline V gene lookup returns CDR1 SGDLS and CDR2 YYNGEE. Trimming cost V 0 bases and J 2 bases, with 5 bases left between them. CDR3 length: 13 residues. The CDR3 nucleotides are TGTGCCAGCAGCGTAGTGTCAAACTATGGCTACACCTTC. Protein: CASSVVSNYGYTF.

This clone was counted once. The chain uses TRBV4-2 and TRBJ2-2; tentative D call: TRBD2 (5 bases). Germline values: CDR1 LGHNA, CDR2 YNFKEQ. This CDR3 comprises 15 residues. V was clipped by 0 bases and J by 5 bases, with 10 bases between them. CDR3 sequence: CASSQDRLFTGELFF. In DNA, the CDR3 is TGTGCCAGCAGCCAAGACCGACTATTTACCGGGGAGCTGTTTTTT.

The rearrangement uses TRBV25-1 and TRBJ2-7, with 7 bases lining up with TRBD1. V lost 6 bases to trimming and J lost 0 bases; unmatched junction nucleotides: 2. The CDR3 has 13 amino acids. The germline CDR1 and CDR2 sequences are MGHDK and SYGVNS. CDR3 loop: CASRTGTSYEQYF. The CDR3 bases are TGTGCCAGCAGGACAGGGACCTCCTACGAGCAGTACTTC.

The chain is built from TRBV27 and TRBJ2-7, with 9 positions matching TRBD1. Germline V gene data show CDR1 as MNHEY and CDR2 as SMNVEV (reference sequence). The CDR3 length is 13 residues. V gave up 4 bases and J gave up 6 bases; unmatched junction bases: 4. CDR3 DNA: TGTGCCAGCAGTTCCACAGGGGGCGGCGAGCAGTACTTC. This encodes CASSSTGGGEQYF.

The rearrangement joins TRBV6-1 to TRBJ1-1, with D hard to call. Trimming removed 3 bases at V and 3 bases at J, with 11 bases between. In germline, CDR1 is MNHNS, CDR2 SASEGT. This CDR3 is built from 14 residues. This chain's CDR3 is CASSDAEDYTEAFF. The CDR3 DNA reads TGTGCCAGCAGTGACGCCGAGGATTACACTGAAGCTTTCTTT.